These T cell receptor beta chains were read from a single sample in a study of T cells in Graves' hyperthyroidism and ophthalmopathy. In TCRdb, the multiplex PCR reads were re-called with MiXCR into one record per CDR3 protein. The table shows 530,000 or so distinct CDR3 sequences, with roughly 24% occurring only once. The sequenced sample consisted of blood. These receptors all come from a woman younger than 45 with Graves' ophthalmopathy. Both conserved end residues are part of each CDR3. The D gene is left open where the match is weak. Not all rows give a size; the values are once, few, many and, for expanded clones, a class.

>TRBJ1-2|many|TRBD1|TRBV12-3/TRBV12-4
CASSPTGRGGYGYTF
TGTGCCAGCAGCCCGACAGGGAGAGGAGGCTATGGCTACACCTTC
>TRBJ1-1|few|TRBD1|TRBV6-1
CASRQDRAGTEAFF
TGTGCCAGCAGACAAGACAGGGCGGGCACTGAAGCTTTCTTT
>TRBJ1-5|many|TRBD1|TRBV27
CASSLSGQGHQPQHF
TGTGCCAGCAGTTTATCGGGACAGGGGCATCAGCCCCAGCATTTT
>TRBJ1-5|many|.|TRBV19
CASSISRQSPQHF
TGTGCCAGTAGTATATCCCGACAGTCGCCCCAGCATTTT
>TRBJ2-4|many|.|TRBV12-3/TRBV12-4
CASSRTGAGGYIQYF
TGTGCCAGCAGTCGGACGGGGGCTGGAGGATACATTCAGTACTTC
>TRBJ1-1|many|.|TRBV18
CASSPSSGRGEAFF
TGTGCCAGCTCACCAAGTTCCGGGCGCGGTGAAGCTTTCTTT
>TRBJ1-1|.|TRBD1|TRBV30
CAFPRTGKKTEAFF
TGTGCCTTCCCAAGGACAGGGAAAAAAACTGAAGCTTTCTTT
>TRBJ1-1|few|.|TRBV15
CATSRLDGPLPNTEAFF
TGTGCCACCAGCAGACTTGATGGACCCCTGCCGAACACTGAAGCTTTCTTT
>TRBJ1-1|.|TRBD1|TRBV6-1
CASSTRGRDTEAFF
TGTGCCAGCAGCACCAGGGGGCGAGACACTGAAGCTTTCTTT
>TRBJ1-2|many|.|TRBV12-3/TRBV12-4
CASSPTQAGRSNYGYTF
TGTGCCAGCAGTCCCACCCAGGCCGGGCGGTCTAACTATGGCTACACCTTC
>TRBJ2-7|many|TRBD1|TRBV12-3/TRBV12-4
CASSLSIALGQGDYEQYF
TGTGCCAGCAGTTTAAGTATTGCTCTGGGACAGGGGGACTACGAGCAGTACTTC
>TRBJ1-1|many|.|TRBV6-6
CASSSRGDTEAFF
TGTGCCAGCAGTTCCAGGGGAGACACTGAAGCTTTCTTT
>TRBJ2-7|many|TRBD1|TRBV20-1
CSASDALGRGPYEQYF
TGCAGTGCTAGTGACGCCCTAGGTAGGGGGCCGTACGAGCAGTACTTC
>TRBJ1-1|many|.|TRBV20-1
CSVLSVRLTEAFF
TGCAGTGTTCTATCTGTTAGGTTAACTGAAGCTTTCTTT
>TRBJ2-5|many|.|TRBV20-1
CSAPIGGGETQYF
TGCAGTGCTCCCATTGGGGGTGGCGAGACCCAGTACTTC
>TRBJ1-1|.|TRBD1|TRBV7-9
CASSTRQGALAFF
TGTGCCAGCAGCACTAGACAGGGGGCTTTGGCTTTCTTT
>TRBJ2-5|many|.|TRBV6-2/TRBV6-3
CASSYNRETQYF
TGTGCCAGCAGTTATAATAGGGAGACCCAGTACTTC
>TRBJ2-5|few|TRBD2|TRBV29-1
CSVPSSGGWEKTQYF
TGCAGCGTCCCATCTAGCGGGGGCTGGGAGAAGACCCAGTACTTC
>TRBJ1-1|.|.|TRBV7-2
CASSTLRGTDAFF
TGTGCCAGCAGCACCCTGAGGGGAACTGATGCTTTCTTT
>TRBJ1-5|many|.|TRBV2
CASSPAGEYNQPQHF
TGTGCCAGCAGCCCCGCGGGAGAGTACAATCAGCCCCAGCATTTT
>TRBJ2-5|many|TRBD1|TRBV6-1
CASSETGADQETQYF
TGTGCCAGCAGCGAGACAGGGGCCGACCAAGAGACCCAGTACTTC
>TRBJ2-5|many|.|TRBV20-1
CSARDSGGQETQYF
TGCAGTGCTAGAGATAGTGGGGGGCAGGAGACCCAGTACTTC
>TRBJ2-7|many|.|TRBV6-2/TRBV6-3
CASTRDITRDEQYF
TGTGCCAGCACCCGGGACATTACCAGGGACGAGCAGTACTTC
>TRBJ2-7|many|.|TRBV5-1
CASSKPGTKPYEQYF
TGCGCCAGCAGCAAGCCCGGGACAAAACCCTACGAGCAGTACTTC
>TRBJ1-2|many|TRBD1|TRBV28
CASTPGTEYGYTF
TGTGCCAGCACACCTGGGACAGAATATGGCTACACCTTC
>TRBJ1-1|many|.|TRBV11-1
CASSLSGGGGNTEAFF
TGTGCCAGCAGCTTAAGTGGGGGAGGGGGGAACACTGAAGCTTTCTTT
>TRBJ1-2|many|.|TRBV19
CASITPGTHYGYTF
TGTGCCAGTATAACACCCGGGACCCACTATGGCTACACCTTC
>TRBJ1-1|many|.|TRBV11-3
CASSLAGQTEAFF
TGTGCCAGCAGCTTAGCGGGGCAAACTGAAGCTTTCTTT
>TRBJ1-1|many|TRBD1|TRBV20-1
CSATKTGLNTEAFF
TGCAGTGCTACCAAGACAGGGTTGAACACTGAAGCTTTCTTT
>TRBJ1-2|many|.|TRBV19
CASSSPGDQDYTF
TGTGCCAGTAGTTCACCGGGGGACCAAGACTACACCTTC
>TRBJ1-1|.|.|TRBV28
CASSLIRGSEAFF
TGTGCCAGCAGTTTAATACGGGGATCTGAAGCTTTCTTT
>TRBJ2-7|.|TRBD2|TRBV28
CASSWPRTSGNEQYF
TGTGCCAGCAGTTGGCCCAGGACTAGCGGGAACGAGCAGTACTTC
>TRBJ1-6|.|.|TRBV14
CASSGREILDSPLHF
TGTGCCAGCAGCGGCCGGGAGATCCTTGATTCACCCCTCCACTTT
>TRBJ2-2|few|.|TRBV6-2/TRBV6-3
CASSGDPETGELFF
TGTGCCAGCAGCGGGGACCCCGAGACCGGGGAGCTGTTTTTT
>TRBJ1-5|once|.|TRBV2
CASSDGPRLRQPQHF
TGTGCCAGCAGTGATGGACCGAGATTAAGGCAGCCCCAGCATTTT
>TRBJ1-2|few|.|TRBV7-3
CASSSDGSHGGYTF
TGTGCCAGCAGCTCCGACGGCAGTCACGGTGGCTACACCTTC
>TRBJ2-7|.|TRBD1|TRBV6-2/TRBV6-3
CASSYAGQVYEQYF
TGTGCCAGCAGTTACGCCGGACAGGTATACGAGCAGTACTTC
>TRBJ2-7|many|.|TRBV6-2/TRBV6-3
CATVRGQNYEQYF
TGTGCCACTGTTCGGGGGCAGAATTACGAGCAGTACTTC
>TRBJ2-7|many|TRBD1|TRBV6-5
CASSYGRGFDEQYF
TGTGCCAGCAGTTACGGCAGGGGGTTCGACGAGCAGTACTTC
>TRBJ1-6|few|TRBD1|TRBV6-1
CASRRGQDSNNSPLHF
TGTGCCAGCAGGAGAGGACAGGACTCCAATAATTCACCCCTCCACTTT
>TRBJ2-7|many|.|TRBV27
CASSRRTLGAYEQYF
TGTGCCAGCAGCCGCCGGACACTAGGGGCCTACGAGCAGTACTTC
>TRBJ2-7|.|TRBD1|TRBV6-1
CASSRDRAVGYEQYF
TGTGCCAGCAGCCGTGACAGGGCGGTTGGCTACGAGCAGTACTTC
>TRBJ1-1|.|.|TRBV5-1
CASSPGEGGGTEAFF
TGCGCCAGCAGCCCTGGGGAGGGCGGCGGCACTGAAGCTTTCTTT
>TRBJ2-7|.|TRBD2|TRBV6-2/TRBV6-3
CASSYNRGPGLAEVYEQYF
TGTGCCAGCAGTTACAATCGCGGTCCGGGACTAGCGGAAGTCTACGAGCAGTACTTC
>TRBJ2-5|many|TRBD2|TRBV6-1
CASSRLAGVQETQYF
TGTGCCAGCAGCAGACTAGCGGGGGTCCAAGAGACCCAGTACTTC